This T cell receptor beta chain was sequenced in a study of shared clonotypes between healthy human individuals. Study-wide results and caveats: Sampling involved blood alone; tissue repertoires likely differ. The study found lower generation probabilities in non-shared clonotypes than in those shared by all four donors.

In regard to this clone: Its antigen remains unknown.

Clones were read by immunoSEQ multiplex PCR, and TCRdb kept only the in-frame ones, dropping some. Found here are about 550,000 clones, around 95% of them singletons; the top ten hold less than 0.13%. The CDR3 contains 13 residues. CDR1 is SGHDT and CDR2 is YYEEEE in the germline V gene. Selected positively for CCR7 and CD45RO-negative, naive CD8 cells excluded terminally differentiated effector memory CD45RA+ cells. This chain uses TRBV5-6 with TRBJ2-5; TRBD1 matches 7 bases. The J call may be faulty, since TRBJ2-7 better matches the DNA end. Sequencing was done on a sample of naive CD8+ T cells sorted from blood. This clonotype originated in a woman aged 30 to 39 in good health. CDR3 bases: TGTGCCAGCACCCCGACAGGGACCTACGAGCAGTACTTC. Residues: CASTPTGTYEQYF.